A selection of T cell receptor beta chains follows, all from one sample in a study of blood T cell repertoires in COVID-19. This table comes from immunoSEQ multiplex PCR, and its TCRdb copy is limited to in-frame clones, with some not included. The sample has 87,000 or so clones, around 90% seen once; the top ten hold 4.5% to 5.5%. Sequencing used peripheral blood. The origin of the receptors is a man aged 35 to 55 with acute or convalescent COVID-19. Each CDR3 is given without its conserved first and last residue.

j_call | v_call | cdr3_aa
TRBJ1-1 | TRBV19 | ASSPTVNTEAF
TRBJ2-2 | TRBV7-7 | ASGTGGNTGELF
TRBJ1-4 | TRBV9 | ASSAGQGVSLSEKLF
TRBJ1-2 | TRBV6-5 | ASPRLGGYGYT
TRBJ1-2 | TRBV7-8 | ASSLNIGGPQPGYT
TRBJ2-3 | TRBV3-1/TRBV3-2 | ASSRSGSSTDTQY
TRBJ2-7 | TRBV30 | ASQGPYEQY
TRBJ1-2 | TRBV5-1 | ASSLDDFFYGYT
TRBJ1-5 | TRBV6-5 | ASRLRVGGQPQH
TRBJ1-4 | TRBV18 | ASSPISGQGAEKLF
TRBJ1-1 | TRBV5-5 | ASSLRGRGNTEAF
TRBJ1-2 | TRBV5-6 | ASSSSGGRGYT
TRBJ2-1 | TRBV13 | ASSSPEGYNEQF
TRBJ1-5 | TRBV10-3 | AIRDSRNQPQH
TRBJ1-1 | TRBV30 | ASTGGGNTEAF
TRBJ1-1 | TRBV5-1 | ASSLGGQGSEAF
TRBJ1-2 | TRBV7-2 | ASSSIRTGPGYT
TRBJ1-3 | TRBV5-1 | ASSPGTGYEGNTIY
TRBJ1-1 | TRBV29-1 | SVERGRNTEAF
TRBJ1-4 | TRBV5-1 | ASSLQGAGEKLF
TRBJ2-3 | TRBV10-3 | ARAKASGGTDTQY
TRBJ2-3 | TRBV28 | ASSLGTASTDTQY
TRBJ1-5 | TRBV5-1 | ASRSGHGAGQPQH
TRBJ1-2 | TRBV7-2 | ASSLDPGEGGYT
TRBJ2-1 | TRBV11-3 | ASSLRSQFGAGAAYNEQF
TRBJ2-1 | TRBV30 | AWSGSGSYQF
TRBJ1-5 | TRBV12-5 | ASGLIRDQPQH
TRBJ1-1 | TRBV30 | AWGGPGHRTTEAF
TRBJ1-2 | TRBV12-3/TRBV12-4 | ASRGTGFYGYT
TRBJ1-1 | TRBV2 | ASSPGQTQLTEAF
TRBJ2-5 | TRBV10-2 | ASGPGLAGMYQETQY
TRBJ1-3 | TRBV11-3 | ASSRTGSSGNTIY
TRBJ2-7 | TRBV2 | ASSETAWYEQY
TRBJ2-2 | TRBV4-2 | ASSHPAAPNTGELF
TRBJ2-7 | TRBV7-2 | ASSLDPLRSYEQY
TRBJ2-2 | TRBV19 | ASSIFGTENTGELF